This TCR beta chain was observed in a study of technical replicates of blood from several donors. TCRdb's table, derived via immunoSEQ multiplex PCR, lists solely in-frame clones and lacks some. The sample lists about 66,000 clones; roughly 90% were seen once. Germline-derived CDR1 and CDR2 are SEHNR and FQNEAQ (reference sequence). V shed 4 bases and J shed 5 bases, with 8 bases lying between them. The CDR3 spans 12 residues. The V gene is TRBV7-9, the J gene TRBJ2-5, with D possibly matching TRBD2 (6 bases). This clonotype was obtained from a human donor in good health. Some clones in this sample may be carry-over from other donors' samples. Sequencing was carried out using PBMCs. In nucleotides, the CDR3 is TGTGCCAGCAGCTGGGGGGAGGAGACCCAGTACTTC. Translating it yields CASSWGEETQYF.